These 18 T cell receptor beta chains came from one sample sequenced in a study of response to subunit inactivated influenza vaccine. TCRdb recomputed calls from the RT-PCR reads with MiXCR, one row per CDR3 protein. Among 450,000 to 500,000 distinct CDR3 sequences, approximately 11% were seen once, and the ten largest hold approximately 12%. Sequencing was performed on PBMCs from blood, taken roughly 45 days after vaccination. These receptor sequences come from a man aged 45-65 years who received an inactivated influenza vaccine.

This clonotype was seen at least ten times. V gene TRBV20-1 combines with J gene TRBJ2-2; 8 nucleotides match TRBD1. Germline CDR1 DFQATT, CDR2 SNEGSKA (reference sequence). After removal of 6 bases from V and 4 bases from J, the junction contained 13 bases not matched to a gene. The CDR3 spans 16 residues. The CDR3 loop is CSAIRTGTGRTGELFF. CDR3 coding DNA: TGCAGTGCCATCCGAACCGGGACAGGCCGCACCGGGGAGCTGTTTTTT.

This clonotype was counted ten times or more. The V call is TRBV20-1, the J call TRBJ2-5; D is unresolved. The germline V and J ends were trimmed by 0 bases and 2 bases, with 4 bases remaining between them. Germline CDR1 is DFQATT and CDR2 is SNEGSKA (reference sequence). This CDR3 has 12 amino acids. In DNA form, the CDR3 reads TGCAGTGCTAGAGAAGGTCAAGAGACCCAGTACTTC. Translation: CSAREGQETQYF.

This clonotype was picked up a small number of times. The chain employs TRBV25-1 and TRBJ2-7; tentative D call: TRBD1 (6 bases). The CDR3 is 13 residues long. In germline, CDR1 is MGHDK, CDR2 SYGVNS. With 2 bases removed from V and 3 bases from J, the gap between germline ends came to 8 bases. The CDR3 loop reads CASSEGGHYEQYF. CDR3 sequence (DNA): TGTGCCAGCAGTGAAGGGGGACACTACGAGCAGTACTTC.

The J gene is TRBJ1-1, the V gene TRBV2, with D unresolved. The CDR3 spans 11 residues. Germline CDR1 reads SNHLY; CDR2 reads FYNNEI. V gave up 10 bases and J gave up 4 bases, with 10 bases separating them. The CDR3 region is CAILRVTEAFF. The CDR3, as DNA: TGTGCCATTCTAAGGGTCACTGAAGCTTTCTTT.

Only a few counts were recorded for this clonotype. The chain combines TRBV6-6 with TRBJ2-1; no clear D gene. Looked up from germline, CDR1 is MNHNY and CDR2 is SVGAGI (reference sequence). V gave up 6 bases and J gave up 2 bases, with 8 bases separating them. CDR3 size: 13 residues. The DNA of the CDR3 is TGTGCCAGCAGATTAATCCCCTACAATGAGCAGTTCTTC. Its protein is CASRLIPYNEQFF.

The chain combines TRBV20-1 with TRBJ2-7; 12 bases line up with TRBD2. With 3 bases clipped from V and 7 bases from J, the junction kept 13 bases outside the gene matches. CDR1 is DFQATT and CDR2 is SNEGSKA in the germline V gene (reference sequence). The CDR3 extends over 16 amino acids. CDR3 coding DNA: TGCAGTGCTAGCGGGTTTACTAGCGGGGGGCTCTGGGAGCAGTACTTC. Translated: CSASGFTSGGLWEQYF.

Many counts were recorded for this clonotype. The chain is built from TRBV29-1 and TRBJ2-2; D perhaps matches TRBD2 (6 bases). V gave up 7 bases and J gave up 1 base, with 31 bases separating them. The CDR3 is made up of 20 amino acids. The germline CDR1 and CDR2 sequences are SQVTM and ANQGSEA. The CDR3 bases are TGCAGCGACGGAGCGGGCGCCAGGGCTTCTTTGATCCAGAACACCGGGGAGCTGTTTTTT. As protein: CSDGAGARASLIQNTGELFF.

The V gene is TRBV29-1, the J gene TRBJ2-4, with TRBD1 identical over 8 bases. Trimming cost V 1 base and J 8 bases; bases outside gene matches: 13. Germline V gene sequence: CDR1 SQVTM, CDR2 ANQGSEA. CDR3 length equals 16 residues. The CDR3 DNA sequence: TGCAGCGTTGAAGTTGTGGGACAGGCTCCGTCAGACATTCAGTACTTC. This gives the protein CSVEVVGQAPSDIQYF.

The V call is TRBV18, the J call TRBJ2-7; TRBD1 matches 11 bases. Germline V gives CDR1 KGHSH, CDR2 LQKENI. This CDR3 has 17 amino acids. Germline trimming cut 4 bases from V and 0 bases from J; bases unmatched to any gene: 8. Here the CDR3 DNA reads TGTGCCAGCTCACTCGGACAGGGGGCCTATATCTCCTACGAGCAGTACTTC. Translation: CASSLGQGAYISYEQYF.

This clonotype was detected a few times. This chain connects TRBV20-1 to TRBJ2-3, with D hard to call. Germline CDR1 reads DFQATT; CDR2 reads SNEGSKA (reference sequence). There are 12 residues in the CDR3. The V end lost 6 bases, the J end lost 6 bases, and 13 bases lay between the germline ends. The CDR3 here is CSAGLMLDTQYF. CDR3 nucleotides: TGCAGTGCAGGGCTAATGTTGGATACGCAGTATTTT.

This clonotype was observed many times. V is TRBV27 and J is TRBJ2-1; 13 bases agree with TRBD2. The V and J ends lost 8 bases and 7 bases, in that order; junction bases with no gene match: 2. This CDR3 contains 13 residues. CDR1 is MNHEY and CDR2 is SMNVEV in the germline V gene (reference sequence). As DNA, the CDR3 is TGTGCCAGCGGACTAGCGGGAGATAATGAGCAGTTCTTC. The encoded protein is CASGLAGDNEQFF.

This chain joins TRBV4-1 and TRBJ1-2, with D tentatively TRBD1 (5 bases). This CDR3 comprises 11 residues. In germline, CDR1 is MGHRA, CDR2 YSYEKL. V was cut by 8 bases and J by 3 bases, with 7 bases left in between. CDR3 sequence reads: CASGGDYGYTF. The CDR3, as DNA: TGCGCCAGCGGAGGGGACTATGGCTACACCTTC.

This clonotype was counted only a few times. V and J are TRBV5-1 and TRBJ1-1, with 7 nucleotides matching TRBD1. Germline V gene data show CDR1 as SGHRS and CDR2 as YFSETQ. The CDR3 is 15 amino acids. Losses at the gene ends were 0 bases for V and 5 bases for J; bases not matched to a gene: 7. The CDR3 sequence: CASSLEGQKGTEAFF. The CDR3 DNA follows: TGCGCCAGCAGCTTGGAGGGACAGAAAGGGACTGAAGCTTTCTTT.

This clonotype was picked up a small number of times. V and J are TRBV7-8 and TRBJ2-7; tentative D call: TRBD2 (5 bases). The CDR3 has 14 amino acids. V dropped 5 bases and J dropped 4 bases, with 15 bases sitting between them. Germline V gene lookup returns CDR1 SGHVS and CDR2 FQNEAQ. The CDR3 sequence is CASSPEGPWYEQYF. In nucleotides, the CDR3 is TGTGCCAGCAGCCCAGAGGGCCCTTGGTACGAGCAGTACTTC.

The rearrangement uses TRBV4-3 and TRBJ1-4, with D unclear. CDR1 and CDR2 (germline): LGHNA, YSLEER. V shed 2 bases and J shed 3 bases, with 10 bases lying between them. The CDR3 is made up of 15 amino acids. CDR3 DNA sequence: TGCGCCAGCAGCCAACAAGTGCGCTCTAATGAAAAACTGTTTTTT. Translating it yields CASSQQVRSNEKLFF.

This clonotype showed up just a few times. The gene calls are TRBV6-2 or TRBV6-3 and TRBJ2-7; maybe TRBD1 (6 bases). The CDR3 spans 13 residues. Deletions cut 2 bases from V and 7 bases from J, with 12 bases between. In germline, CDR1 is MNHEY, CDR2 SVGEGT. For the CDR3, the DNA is TGTGCCAGCAGTTACGGGGGCATCCGTGAGCAGTACTTC. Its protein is CASSYGGIREQYF.

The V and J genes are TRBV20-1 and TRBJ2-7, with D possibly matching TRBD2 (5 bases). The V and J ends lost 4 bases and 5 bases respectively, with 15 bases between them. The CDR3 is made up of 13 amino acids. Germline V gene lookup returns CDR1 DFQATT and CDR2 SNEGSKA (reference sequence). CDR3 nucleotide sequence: TGCAGTGCTACGCGCCGAGTCGGGGACGAGCAGTACTTC. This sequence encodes CSATRRVGDEQYF.

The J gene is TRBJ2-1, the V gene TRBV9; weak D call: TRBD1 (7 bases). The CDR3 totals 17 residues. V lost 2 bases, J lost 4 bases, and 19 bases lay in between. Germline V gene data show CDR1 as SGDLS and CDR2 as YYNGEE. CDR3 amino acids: CASSVRGDSGVYNEQFF. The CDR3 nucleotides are TGTGCCAGCAGCGTGAGGGGGGACAGTGGTGTTTACAATGAGCAGTTCTTC.